This T cell receptor (beta chain) is drawn from a study of cytomegalovirus exposure and HLA in healthy donors. Overall study results and limits: Prior analysis indicated that the majority of TCR beta V segments exhibited productivity approximately 87% or approximately 30% of the time. High sensitivity and specificity were reportedly achieved when the classifier diagnosed cytomegalovirus status. One variant, a missense change in DCLRE1C, was linked in a later analysis to TCR beta V- and J-gene trimming.

In the PCR, 60 Vbeta and 13 Jbeta primers were used. Using immunoSEQ multiplex PCR, the repertoire was profiled, and TCRdb retains in-frame clones only, with some absent. Of under 250,000 clones detected, around four fifths appear once; the ten largest clones hold roughly 10%. Turning to this clone: Its antigen is still unknown.

With 5 bases clipped from V and 1 base from J, the junction kept 13 bases outside the gene matches. The CDR3 is 18 amino acids. Germline V gene lookup returns CDR1 SGHVS and CDR2 FQNEAQ. Material: PBMCs. This sequence originates from a woman between 45 and 65 years old in good health and CMV-seropositive. The chain has TRBV7-8 and TRBJ1-5; 8 nucleotides line up with TRBD1. The CDR3 spells CASSDSGRGRSSNQPQHF. In nucleotides, the CDR3 is TGTGCCAGCAGCGACTCTGGCAGGGGGCGTTCGAGCAATCAGCCCCAGCATTTT.